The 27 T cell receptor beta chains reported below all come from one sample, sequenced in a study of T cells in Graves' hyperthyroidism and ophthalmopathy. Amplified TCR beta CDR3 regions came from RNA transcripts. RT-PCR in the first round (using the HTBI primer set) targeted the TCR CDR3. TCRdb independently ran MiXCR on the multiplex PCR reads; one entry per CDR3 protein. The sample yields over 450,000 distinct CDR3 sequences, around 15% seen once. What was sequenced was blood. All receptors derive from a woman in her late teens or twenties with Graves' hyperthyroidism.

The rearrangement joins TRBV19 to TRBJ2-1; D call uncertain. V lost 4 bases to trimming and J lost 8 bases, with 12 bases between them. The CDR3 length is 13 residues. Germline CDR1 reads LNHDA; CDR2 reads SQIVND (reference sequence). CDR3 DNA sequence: TGTGCCAGTAGTAAACGCCCCTTGGATGAGCAGTTCTTC. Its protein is CASSKRPLDEQFF.

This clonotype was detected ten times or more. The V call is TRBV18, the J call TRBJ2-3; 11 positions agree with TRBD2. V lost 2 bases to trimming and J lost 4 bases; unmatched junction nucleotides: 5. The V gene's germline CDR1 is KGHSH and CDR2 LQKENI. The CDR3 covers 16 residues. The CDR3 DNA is TGTGCCAGCTCACCAGTCCCTAGCGGGAGGTCAGATACGCAGTATTTT. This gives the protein CASSPVPSGRSDTQYF.

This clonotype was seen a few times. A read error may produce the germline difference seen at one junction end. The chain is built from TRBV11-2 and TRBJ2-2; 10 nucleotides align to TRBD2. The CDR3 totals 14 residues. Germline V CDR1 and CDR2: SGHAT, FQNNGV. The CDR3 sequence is CASSGTSVPGELFF. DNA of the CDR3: TGTGCCAGCAGCGGGACTAGCGTACCCGGGGAGCTATTTTTT.

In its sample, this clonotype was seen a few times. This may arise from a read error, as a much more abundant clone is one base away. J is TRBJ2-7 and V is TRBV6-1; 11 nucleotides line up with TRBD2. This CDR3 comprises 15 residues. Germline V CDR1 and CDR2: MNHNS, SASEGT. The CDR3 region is CASSLAGVRAYEQHV. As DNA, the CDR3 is TGTGCCAGTTCACTAGCGGGAGTGAGGGCCTACGAGCAGCACGTC.

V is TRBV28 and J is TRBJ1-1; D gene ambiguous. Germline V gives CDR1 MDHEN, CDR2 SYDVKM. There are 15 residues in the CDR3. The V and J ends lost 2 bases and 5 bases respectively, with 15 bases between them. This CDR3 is CASSLGPQYSTEAFF. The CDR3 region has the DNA TGTGCCAGCAGTTTAGGTCCACAATATTCGACTGAAGCTTTCTTT.

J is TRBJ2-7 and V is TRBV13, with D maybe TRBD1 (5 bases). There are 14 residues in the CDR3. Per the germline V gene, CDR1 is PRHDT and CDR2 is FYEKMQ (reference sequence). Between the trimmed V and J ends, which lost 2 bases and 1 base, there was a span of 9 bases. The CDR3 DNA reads TGTGCCAGCAGCTTACGGTCAGGGTCCTACGAGCAGTACGTC. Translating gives CASSLRSGSYEQYV.

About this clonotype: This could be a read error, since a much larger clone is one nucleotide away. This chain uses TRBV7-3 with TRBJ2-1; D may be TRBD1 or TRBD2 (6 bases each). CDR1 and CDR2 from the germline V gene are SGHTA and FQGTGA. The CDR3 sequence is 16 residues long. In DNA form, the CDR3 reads TGTGCCAGCAGCAGAAGGGGGGACGGTGGGCACAATGAGCAGTCCTTC. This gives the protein CASSRRGDGGHNEQSF.

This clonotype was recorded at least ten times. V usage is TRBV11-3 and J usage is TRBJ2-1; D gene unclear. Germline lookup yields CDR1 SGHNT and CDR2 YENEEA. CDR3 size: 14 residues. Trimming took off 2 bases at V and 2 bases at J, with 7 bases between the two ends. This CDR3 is CASSLQPTYNEQFF. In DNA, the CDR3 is TGTGCCAGCAGCTTACAACCTACCTACAATGAGCAGTTCTTC.

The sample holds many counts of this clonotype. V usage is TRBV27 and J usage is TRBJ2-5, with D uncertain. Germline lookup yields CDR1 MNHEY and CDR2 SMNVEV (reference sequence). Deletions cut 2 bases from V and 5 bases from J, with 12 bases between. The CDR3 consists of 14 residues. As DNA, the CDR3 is TGTGCCAGCAGTTTAAGGCAGAGTGGTGAGACCCAGTACTTC. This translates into CASSLRQSGETQYF.

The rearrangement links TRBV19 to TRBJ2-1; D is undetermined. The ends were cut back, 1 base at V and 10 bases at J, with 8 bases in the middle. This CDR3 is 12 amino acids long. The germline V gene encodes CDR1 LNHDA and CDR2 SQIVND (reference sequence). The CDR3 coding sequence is TGTGCCAGTAGTATAGCCGGGCCAGAGCAGTTCTTC. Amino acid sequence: CASSIAGPEQFF.

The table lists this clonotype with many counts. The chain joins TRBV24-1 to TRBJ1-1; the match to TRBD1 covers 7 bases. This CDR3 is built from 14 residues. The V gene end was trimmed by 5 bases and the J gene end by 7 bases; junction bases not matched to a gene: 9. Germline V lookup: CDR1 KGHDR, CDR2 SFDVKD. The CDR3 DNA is TGTGCCACCAGTGCAACAGGGGTATATGGTGAAGCTTTCTTT. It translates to CATSATGVYGEAFF.

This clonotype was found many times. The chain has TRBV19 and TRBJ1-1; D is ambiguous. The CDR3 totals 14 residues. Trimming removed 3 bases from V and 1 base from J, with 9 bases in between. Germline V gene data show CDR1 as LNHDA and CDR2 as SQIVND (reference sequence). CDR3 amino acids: CASSIELANTEAFF. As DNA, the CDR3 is TGTGCCAGTAGTATCGAGTTGGCGAACACTGAAGCTTTCTTT.

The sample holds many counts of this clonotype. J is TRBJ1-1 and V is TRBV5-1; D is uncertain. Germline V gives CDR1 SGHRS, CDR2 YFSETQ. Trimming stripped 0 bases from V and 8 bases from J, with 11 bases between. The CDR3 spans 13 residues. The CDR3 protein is CASSLGAGREAFF. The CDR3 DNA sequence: TGCGCCAGCAGCTTGGGGGCAGGCCGGGAAGCTTTCTTT.

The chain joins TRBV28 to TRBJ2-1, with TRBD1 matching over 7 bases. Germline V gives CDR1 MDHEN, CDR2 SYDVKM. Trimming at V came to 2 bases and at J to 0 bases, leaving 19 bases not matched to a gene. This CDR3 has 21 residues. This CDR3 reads CASSLGLKGARGPNSYNEQFF. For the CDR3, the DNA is TGTGCCAGCAGTTTAGGGCTGAAAGGGGCGAGGGGGCCAAACTCCTACAATGAGCAGTTCTTC.

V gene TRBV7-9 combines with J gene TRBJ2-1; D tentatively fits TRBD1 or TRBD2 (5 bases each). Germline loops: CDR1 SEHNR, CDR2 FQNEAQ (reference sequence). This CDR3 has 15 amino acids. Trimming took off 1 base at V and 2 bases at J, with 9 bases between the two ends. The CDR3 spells CASSLDGATYNEQFF. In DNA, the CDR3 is TGTGCCAGCAGCTTAGACGGGGCAACCTACAATGAGCAGTTCTTC.

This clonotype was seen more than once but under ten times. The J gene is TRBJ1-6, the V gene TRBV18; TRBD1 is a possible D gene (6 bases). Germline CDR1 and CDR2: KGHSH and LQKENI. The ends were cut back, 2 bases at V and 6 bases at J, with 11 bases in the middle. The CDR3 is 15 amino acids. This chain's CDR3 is CASSPGQRFNSPLHF. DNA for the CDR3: TGTGCCAGCTCACCAGGACAGAGATTTAATTCACCCCTCCACTTT.

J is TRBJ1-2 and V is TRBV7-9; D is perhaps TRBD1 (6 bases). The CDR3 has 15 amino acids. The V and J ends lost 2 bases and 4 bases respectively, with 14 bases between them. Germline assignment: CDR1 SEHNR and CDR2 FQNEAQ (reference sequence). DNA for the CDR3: TGTGCCAGCAGCTTATCGACCAGGGGAAGCTATGGCTACACCTTC. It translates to CASSLSTRGSYGYTF.

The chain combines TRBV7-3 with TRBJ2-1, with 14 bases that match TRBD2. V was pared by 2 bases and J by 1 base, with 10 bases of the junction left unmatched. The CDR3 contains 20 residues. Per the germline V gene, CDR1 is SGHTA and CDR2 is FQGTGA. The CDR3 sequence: CASSLPTGTSGRRSYNEQFF. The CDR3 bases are TGTGCCAGCAGCTTACCAACCGGGACTAGCGGGAGAAGGTCCTACAATGAGCAGTTCTTC.

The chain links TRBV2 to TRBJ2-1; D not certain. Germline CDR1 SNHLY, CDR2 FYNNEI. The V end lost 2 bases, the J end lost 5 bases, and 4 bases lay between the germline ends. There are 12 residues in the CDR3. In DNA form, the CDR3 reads TGTGCCAGCAGTGAATACGACAATGAGCAGTTCTTC. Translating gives CASSEYDNEQFF.

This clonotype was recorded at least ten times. CDR3 sequence reads: CAWTGLAGVDTQYF. In DNA form, the CDR3 reads TGTGCCTGGACGGGACTAGCGGGAGTGGATACGCAGTATTTT. The chain employs TRBV30 and TRBJ2-3; 14 bases are a match to TRBD2. After removal of 4 bases from V and 6 bases from J, the junction contained 3 bases not matched to a gene. The germline CDR1 and CDR2 sequences are GTSNPN and SVGIG (reference sequence). This CDR3 contains 14 residues.

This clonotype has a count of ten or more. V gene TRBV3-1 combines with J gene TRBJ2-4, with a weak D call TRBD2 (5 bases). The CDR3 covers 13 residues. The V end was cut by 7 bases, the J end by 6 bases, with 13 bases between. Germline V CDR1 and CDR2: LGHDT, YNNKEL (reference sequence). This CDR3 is CASTPGRPNIQYF. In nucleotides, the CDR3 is TGTGCCAGCACCCCGGGGAGACCAAACATTCAGTACTTC.

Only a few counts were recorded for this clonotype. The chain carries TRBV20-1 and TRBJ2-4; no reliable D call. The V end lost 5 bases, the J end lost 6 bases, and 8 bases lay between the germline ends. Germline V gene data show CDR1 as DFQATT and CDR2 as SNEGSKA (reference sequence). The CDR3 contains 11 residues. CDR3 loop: CSAPSINIQYF. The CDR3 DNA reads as TGCAGTGCTCCTAGTATAAACATTCAGTACTTC.

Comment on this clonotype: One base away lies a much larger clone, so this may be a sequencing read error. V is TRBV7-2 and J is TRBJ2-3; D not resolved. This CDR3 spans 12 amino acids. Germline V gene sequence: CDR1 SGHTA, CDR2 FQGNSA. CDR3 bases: TGTGGCAGCAGCATAAACGCGCTGGCGCAGTATTTT. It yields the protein CGSSINALAQYF.

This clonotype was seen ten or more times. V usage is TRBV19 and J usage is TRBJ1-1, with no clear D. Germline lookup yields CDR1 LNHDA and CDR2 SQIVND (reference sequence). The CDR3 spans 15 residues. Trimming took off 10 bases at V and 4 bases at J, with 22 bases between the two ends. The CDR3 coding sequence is TGTGCCACAATGAAATCGGCAGCAGGAAGCACTGAAGCTTTCTTT. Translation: CATMKSAAGSTEAFF.

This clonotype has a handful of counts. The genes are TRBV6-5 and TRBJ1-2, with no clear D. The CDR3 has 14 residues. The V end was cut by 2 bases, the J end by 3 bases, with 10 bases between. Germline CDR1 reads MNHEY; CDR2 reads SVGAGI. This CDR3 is CASSYRRQDYGYTF. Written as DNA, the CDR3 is TGTGCCAGCAGTTACCGGCGTCAGGACTATGGCTACACCTTC.

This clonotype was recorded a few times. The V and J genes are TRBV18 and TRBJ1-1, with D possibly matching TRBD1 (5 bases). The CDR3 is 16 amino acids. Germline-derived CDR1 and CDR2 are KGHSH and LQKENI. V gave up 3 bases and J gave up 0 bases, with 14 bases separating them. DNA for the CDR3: TGTGCCAGCTCACCTGTTGGGGGACGGGTGAACACTGAAGCTTTCTTT. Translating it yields CASSPVGGRVNTEAFF.

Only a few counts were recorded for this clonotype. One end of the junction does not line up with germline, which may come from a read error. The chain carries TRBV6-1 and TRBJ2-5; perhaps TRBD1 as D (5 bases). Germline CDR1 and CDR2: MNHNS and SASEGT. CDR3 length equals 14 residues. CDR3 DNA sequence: TGCGCCAGCAGCGAGAGCAGGGCACAAGGGACCCAGTACTTC. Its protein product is CASSESRAQGTQYF.